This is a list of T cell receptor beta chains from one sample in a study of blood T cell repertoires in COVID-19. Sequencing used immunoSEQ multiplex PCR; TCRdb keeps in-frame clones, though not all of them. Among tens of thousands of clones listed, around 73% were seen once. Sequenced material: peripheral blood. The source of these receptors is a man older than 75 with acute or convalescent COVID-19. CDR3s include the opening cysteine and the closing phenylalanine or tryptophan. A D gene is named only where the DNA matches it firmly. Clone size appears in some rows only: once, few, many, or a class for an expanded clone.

CDR3nt: TGTGCCAGCGCAAGGACAGAGAGCTCCTACGAGCAGTACTTC
CDR3aa: CASARTESSYEQYF
len: 14
d_gene: NA
abundance: medium-sized
v_gene: TRBV27
j_gene: TRBJ2-7

CDR3nt: TGTGCCAGCAGTGGGGGGGACAGGGGAGCTGGGGCCAACGTCCTGACTTTC
CDR3aa: CASSGGDRGAGANVLTF
len: 17
d_gene: TRBD1
abundance: once
v_gene: TRBV2
j_gene: TRBJ2-6

CDR3nt: TGTGCCAGCAGTGAAGTTCGCGGGAACAATCAGCCCCAGCATTTT
CDR3aa: CASSEVRGNNQPQHF
len: 15
d_gene: NA
abundance: NA
v_gene: TRBV2
j_gene: TRBJ1-5

CDR3nt: TGCGCCAGCAGGACGACTAGCGGGGGGCCCGAGGGCACAGATACGCAGTATTTT
CDR3aa: CASRTTSGGPEGTDTQYF
len: 18
d_gene: TRBD2
abundance: NA
v_gene: TRBV5-1
j_gene: TRBJ2-3

CDR3nt: TGTGCCAGCAGTGATGGACAGGGGGGGGCAGATACGCAGTATTTT
CDR3aa: CASSDGQGGADTQYF
len: 15
d_gene: TRBD1
abundance: few
v_gene: TRBV6-1
j_gene: TRBJ2-3

CDR3nt: TGTGCCAGCAGAGGGACTAGCAGCACCGGGGAGCTGTTTTTT
CDR3aa: CASRGTSSTGELFF
len: 14
d_gene: TRBD2
abundance: once
v_gene: TRBV2
j_gene: TRBJ2-2

CDR3nt: TGTGCCAGCAGTGCCGTCTTAGCGGGAGTGGGAGAGTGGGAGCAGTTCTTC
CDR3aa: CASSAVLAGVGEWEQFF
len: 17
d_gene: TRBD2
abundance: few
v_gene: TRBV28
j_gene: TRBJ2-1

CDR3nt: TGTGCCAGCAGCTTACAGAACACTGAAGCTTTCTTT
CDR3aa: CASSLQNTEAFF
len: 12
d_gene: NA
abundance: few
v_gene: TRBV11-3
j_gene: TRBJ1-1

CDR3nt: TGTGCCAGCAGCCCCTCGAGACAGGGTAGCAATCAGCCCCAGCATTTT
CDR3aa: CASSPSRQGSNQPQHF
len: 16
d_gene: TRBD1
abundance: NA
v_gene: TRBV3-1/TRBV3-2
j_gene: TRBJ1-5

CDR3nt: TGTGCCAGCAGACAGGGGACTAGCGGGGGGGATGGTAGCACAGATACGCAGTATTTT
CDR3aa: CASRQGTSGGDGSTDTQYF
len: 19
d_gene: TRBD2
abundance: NA
v_gene: TRBV3-1/TRBV3-2
j_gene: TRBJ2-3

CDR3nt: TGCGCCAGCAGGCTGCCGGGACAGGGTTTTTCTGAAGCTTTCTTT
CDR3aa: CASRLPGQGFSEAFF
len: 15
d_gene: TRBD1
abundance: NA
v_gene: TRBV5-1
j_gene: TRBJ1-1

CDR3nt: TGTGCCAGCAAATGGGGCGGCCCTTACAATGAGCAGTTCTTC
CDR3aa: CASKWGGPYNEQFF
len: 14
d_gene: NA
abundance: NA
v_gene: TRBV2
j_gene: TRBJ2-1

CDR3nt: TGTGCCAGTAGTATCACAGGGGGTGGCACCGGGGAGCTGTTTTTT
CDR3aa: CASSITGGGTGELFF
len: 15
d_gene: TRBD1
abundance: NA
v_gene: TRBV19
j_gene: TRBJ2-2

CDR3nt: TGTGCCAGCTCACCCCTCGGACAGGGGAGCAACGAGCAGTACTTC
CDR3aa: CASSPLGQGSNEQYF
len: 15
d_gene: TRBD1
abundance: NA
v_gene: TRBV18
j_gene: TRBJ2-7

CDR3nt: TGTGCCTGGAGCGACAGACAGAATGAAAAACTGTTTTTT
CDR3aa: CAWSDRQNEKLFF
len: 13
d_gene: NA
abundance: NA
v_gene: TRBV30
j_gene: TRBJ1-4

CDR3nt: TGCGCCAGCAGCACCCAGGGTACAGATACGCAGTATTTT
CDR3aa: CASSTQGTDTQYF
len: 13
d_gene: NA
abundance: NA
v_gene: TRBV5-1
j_gene: TRBJ2-3

CDR3nt: TGTGCCAGTAGTATAGACCCCACGCGACAGAACGTAAAGGTAATGAACACTGAAGCTTTCTTT
CDR3aa: CASSIDPTRQNVKVMNTEAFF
len: 21
d_gene: NA
abundance: NA
v_gene: TRBV19
j_gene: TRBJ1-1

CDR3nt: TGTGCCAGCAAAACAGGGTCCGGCTATAATTCACCCCTCCACTTT
CDR3aa: CASKTGSGYNSPLHF
len: 15
d_gene: NA
abundance: NA
v_gene: TRBV6-5
j_gene: TRBJ1-6

CDR3nt: TGTGCCAGCAGCTTAGATACAGGCGGAAACACCATATATTTT
CDR3aa: CASSLDTGGNTIYF
len: 14
d_gene: NA
abundance: NA
v_gene: TRBV7-2
j_gene: TRBJ1-3

CDR3nt: TGTGCCAGCCTCAGGGGGGAGTTGGGCACCGGGGAGCTGTTTTTT
CDR3aa: CASLRGELGTGELFF
len: 15
d_gene: NA
abundance: few
v_gene: TRBV3-1/TRBV3-2
j_gene: TRBJ2-2

CDR3nt: TGTGCCAGCAGTGACCGGAGGGGGACAGGGGACCCCTATGGCTACACCTTC
CDR3aa: CASSDRRGTGDPYGYTF
len: 17
d_gene: TRBD1
abundance: NA
v_gene: TRBV25-1
j_gene: TRBJ1-2

CDR3nt: TGTGCCAGCAGTCCCAAAACGGCTGGAAACACCATATATTTT
CDR3aa: CASSPKTAGNTIYF
len: 14
d_gene: NA
abundance: NA
v_gene: TRBV6-5
j_gene: TRBJ1-3

CDR3nt: TGTGCCAGCAGAAATCAGGGGGCGGAATATGGCTACACCTTC
CDR3aa: CASRNQGAEYGYTF
len: 14
d_gene: TRBD1
abundance: NA
v_gene: TRBV3-1/TRBV3-2
j_gene: TRBJ1-2

CDR3nt: TGTGCCAGCAGCTCAGGACAGAGCCCAACTAATGAAAAACTGTTTTTT
CDR3aa: CASSSGQSPTNEKLFF
len: 16
d_gene: NA
abundance: NA
v_gene: TRBV11-2
j_gene: TRBJ1-4